Listed here are 8 T cell receptor beta chains from one sample, sequenced in a study of OX40 agonist ivuxolimab in advanced cancers. Profiling relied on immunoSEQ multiplex PCR, and the TCRdb table lists in-frame clones only, not all of them. The sample includes fewer than 75,000 clones, roughly 86% of them seen just once. Source: CD4+ or CD8+ T cells sorted from blood, taken in a trial of the OX40 agonist ivuxolimab. These receptors all stem from an adult with an advanced solid tumor such as melanoma, head and neck, liver or kidney cancer.

The chain couples TRBV7-8 to TRBJ2-1, with a weak D call TRBD1 (6 bases). V dropped 6 bases and J dropped 3 bases, with 12 bases sitting between them. Germline values: CDR1 SGHVS, CDR2 FQNEAQ. This CDR3 has 14 amino acids. CDR3 DNA sequence: TGTGCCAGCAGGTCGCAGGGGAGCTACAATGAGCAGTTCTTC. Its protein product is CASRSQGSYNEQFF.

This sequence joins TRBV6-5 and TRBJ2-7; the match to TRBD2 covers 7 bases. The CDR3 is 14 residues long. With 2 bases clipped from V and 6 bases from J, the junction kept 7 bases outside the gene matches. Per the germline V gene, CDR1 is MNHEY and CDR2 is SVGAGI. CDR3 residues: CASSYEGGPFEQYF. CDR3 nucleotide sequence: TGTGCCAGCAGTTACGAGGGAGGGCCATTCGAGCAGTACTTC.

The chain combines TRBV10-3 with TRBJ2-1, with 10 bases that match TRBD2. The CDR3 sequence is 14 residues long. Trimming took 3 bases from V and 7 from J; bases not matched to a gene: 3. Germline V gene sequence: CDR1 ENHRY, CDR2 SYGVKD. CDR3 amino acids: CAISDGSGRNEQFF. The CDR3 DNA sequence: TGTGCCATCAGTGATGGTAGCGGGAGGAATGAGCAGTTCTTC.

This chain joins TRBV30 and TRBJ1-6; 10 bases align to TRBD1. The CDR3 runs 15 residues. V lost 4 bases and J lost 7; bases outside the gene matches: 7. CDR1 and CDR2 from the germline V gene are GTSNPN and SVGIG (reference sequence). CDR3 nucleotides: TGTGCCTGGATGCACCGGGACAGGGGCAATTCACCCCTCCACTTT. Translated, it gives CAWMHRDRGNSPLHF.

In DNA form, the CDR3 reads TGTGCCAGCAGCTTCGGGGTTGGCACAGATACGCAGTATTTT. Encoded protein: CASSFGVGTDTQYF. The rearrangement joins TRBV7-9 to TRBJ2-3; the D gene is possibly TRBD2 (5 bases). Germline CDR1 SEHNR, CDR2 FQNEAQ (reference sequence). The CDR3 has 14 residues. The V end lost 3 bases, the J end lost 1 base, and 8 bases lay between the germline ends.

The chain links TRBV5-5 to TRBJ2-1; tentatively, D is TRBD1 (5 bases). Germline-derived CDR1 and CDR2 are SGHKS and YYEKEE (reference sequence). The CDR3 contains 15 residues. The V gene lost 1 base and the J gene lost 5 bases, with 13 bases spanning the gap. CDR3 sequence: CASSLIPDRNNEQFF. In nucleotides, the CDR3 is TGTGCCAGCAGCTTGATCCCTGACAGAAACAATGAGCAGTTCTTC. Drawing the rest from reference TRBV5-5 and TRBJ2-1, the complete variable domain is DAGVTQSPTHLIKTRGQQVTLRCSPISGHKSVSWYQQVLGQGPQFIFQYYEKEERGRGNFPDRFSARQFPNYSSELNVNALLLGDSALYLCASSLIPDRNNEQFFGPGTRLTVL.

This sequence joins TRBV28 and TRBJ2-1; 7 bases are a match to TRBD2. The germline gives CDR1 MDHEN, CDR2 SYDVKM. The CDR3 is 14 amino acids. The J segment lost 3 bases and the V segment lost 8 bases, leaving 7 bases of the junction unmatched. CDR3 region: CASRGLEFYNEQFF. CDR3 sequence (DNA): TGTGCCAGCCGAGGACTAGAGTTCTACAATGAGCAGTTCTTC.

The chain carries TRBV7-2 and TRBJ2-7; D possibly corresponds to TRBD1 (6 bases). The CDR3 loop spans 15 amino acids. CDR1 SGHTA and CDR2 FQGNSA come from the germline V gene. V was pared by 4 bases and J by 6 bases, with 19 bases between. CDR3 loop: CASSSNPTGTPEQYF. The CDR3 DNA follows: TGTGCCAGCAGCTCAAATCCGACAGGAACCCCCGAGCAGTACTTC.